This T cell receptor beta chain is drawn from a study of blood T cells in healthy people across ages. Germline lookup yields CDR1 SGHTA and CDR2 FQGNSA. V was cut by 4 bases and J by 6 bases, with 10 bases left in between. CDR3 length equals 14 residues. About this clonotype: No antigen is known for it.

Study-wide findings and caveats: A strong correlation was found between TCR beta diversity and the percentage of naive T cells. In long-lived donors, naive CD4+ cell counts and diversity exceeded those of aged donors.

For the second PCR, which ran for about 6 to 11 cycles, a sample-barcoded 5' primer and a J-beta primer mix were used. TCRdb used MiXCR to reprocess the 5' RACE reads, holding one entry per CDR3 protein. The sample has roughly 500,000 distinct CDR3 sequences, about 26% seen once; the top ten hold approximately 17%. Sequenced input: blood. The source of this sequence is a woman in her 70s in good health. The chain links TRBV7-2 to TRBJ1-6; maybe TRBD1 (5 bases). The CDR3 nucleotides read TGTGCCAGCAGCTACGGGACTGGTAATTCACCCCTCCACTTT. This codes for CASSYGTGNSPLHF. Based on the CDR3 plus reference TRBV7-2 and TRBJ1-6, the full variable domain is GAGVSQSPSNKVTEKGKDVELRCDPISGHTALYWYRQSLGQGLEFLIYFQGNSAPDKSGLPSDRFSAERTGGSVSTLTIQRTQQEDSAVYLCASSYGTGNSPLHFGNGTRLTVT.